The entry below gives a single T cell receptor beta chain sequence along with its context. Original analysis: For nucleated cells, counts were estimated from reference gene primer amplification. Produced via immunoSEQ multiplex PCR; TCRdb's table is partial and in-frame only. V, J and clone size derive from that table, while D and trimming were established from the DNA sequence. The sample yields 90,000 to 120,000 clones, around 84% seen once. This entry belongs to a study of blood T cell repertoires in COVID-19. Study context: Samples taken during acute and convalescent COVID-19 were collected in the United States, Italy and Spain. Nucleic acid was either cDNA or gDNA, and it came from T cells, B-cell-depleted T cells, or PBMCs.

Input material: peripheral blood. This sequence originates from a man aged 60-69 years with acute or convalescent COVID-19.

The CDR3 spells CATSDTQGTGQPQHF. CDR3 DNA: TGTGCCACCAGTGATACCCAGGGGACGGGGCAGCCCCAGCATTTT. This chain connects TRBV24-1 to TRBJ1-5; TRBD1 is a possible D gene (6 bases). The CDR3 runs 15 residues. The germline V gene encodes CDR1 KGHDR and CDR2 SFDVKD. Trimming cost V 3 bases and J 7 bases, with 15 bases left between them.